The 18 T cell receptor beta chains presented below share a single source sample, sequenced in a study of CD8 T cells in Susac syndrome. Roughly 0.45 to 1 ug RNA was reverse transcribed with random hexamers. MiXCR, run by TCRdb on the immunoSEQ multiplex PCR reads, gives a single entry per CDR3 protein. The sample holds 200,000 or so distinct CDR3 sequences; about 90% are singletons and the top ten take roughly 0.13%. Sequenced input: CD8+ T cells from PBMCs. All receptors come from a human donor with multiple sclerosis.

The chain uses TRBV4-1 and TRBJ1-1, with D perhaps matching TRBD1 (6 bases). With 0 bases removed from V and 6 bases from J, the gap between germline ends came to 14 bases. Germline V gene lookup returns CDR1 MGHRA and CDR2 YSYEKL. The CDR3 is 15 residues long. CDR3 DNA: TGCGCCAGCAGCCAAGAGGTAGGGGGGCCCGCTGAAGCTTTCTTT. Protein sequence: CASSQEVGGPAEAFF.

The chain employs TRBV9 and TRBJ1-1; D call uncertain. Per germline, CDR1 SGDLS and CDR2 YYNGEE. There are 15 residues in the CDR3. Trimming removed 0 bases from V and 0 bases from J, with 9 bases in between. The CDR3 nucleotides are TGTGCCAGCAGCGTAGGCGGGAACGTGAACACTGAAGCTTTCTTT. This gives the protein CASSVGGNVNTEAFF.

The chain links TRBV6-1 to TRBJ2-7; a weak D match, TRBD1 (6 bases). Germline values: CDR1 MNHNS, CDR2 SASEGT. The CDR3 loop spans 15 amino acids. V lost 1 base and J lost 0, with 10 bases in between. The CDR3 loop reads CASSEDLDSSYEQYF. CDR3 bases: TGTGCCAGCAGTGAAGATCTGGACAGCTCCTACGAGCAGTACTTC.

J is TRBJ2-1 and V is TRBV30, with 9 bases that match TRBD2. After removal of 5 bases from V and 5 bases from J, the junction contained 4 bases not matched to a gene. CDR3 size: 13 residues. Germline CDR1 and CDR2: GTSNPN and SVGIG (reference sequence). The CDR3 reads CAWASGDNNEQFF. DNA of the CDR3: TGTGCCTGGGCTAGCGGGGATAACAATGAGCAGTTCTTC.

The CDR3 DNA sequence: TGTGCCAGCAGCACGGGTTGGTACAATGAGCAGTTCTTC. Its protein product is CASSTGWYNEQFF. The rearrangement uses TRBV5-6 and TRBJ2-1; D is undetermined. The CDR3 is 13 amino acids. Trimming left V 4 bases short and J 4 bases short, with 9 bases between. The V gene's germline CDR1 is SGHDT and CDR2 YYEEEE.

A few counts support this clonotype. This chain uses TRBV5-6 with TRBJ2-7; 8 bases match TRBD1. Germline-derived CDR1 and CDR2 are SGHDT and YYEEEE. The V gene end was trimmed by 2 bases and the J gene end by 1 base; junction bases not matched to a gene: 2. This CDR3 has 14 amino acids. As DNA, the CDR3 is TGTGCCAGCAGCTTAAACAGGGGGTCCTACGAGCAGTACTTC. This codes for CASSLNRGSYEQYF.

The chain employs TRBV7-2 and TRBJ2-7; 8 positions agree with TRBD2. Losses at the gene ends were 1 base for V and 5 bases for J; bases not matched to a gene: 13. Looked up from germline, CDR1 is SGHTA and CDR2 is FQGNSA. The CDR3 extends over 17 amino acids. CDR3 loop: CASSLERLRGRRHEQYF. In nucleotides, the CDR3 is TGTGCCAGCAGCTTAGAGAGGTTGCGCGGGAGGAGACACGAGCAGTACTTC.

The rearrangement uses TRBV30 and TRBJ1-4; unclear D gene. The germline V and J ends were trimmed by 1 base and 3 bases, with 3 bases remaining between them. Germline V CDR1 and CDR2: GTSNPN, SVGIG (reference sequence). CDR3 size: 12 residues. Written as DNA, the CDR3 is TGTGCCTGGAGTGCGGCTAATGAAAAACTGTTTTTT. Amino acid sequence: CAWSAANEKLFF.

This chain connects TRBV3-1 to TRBJ2-1; tentatively, D is TRBD2 (7 bases). The length of the CDR3 is 16 residues. From germline, CDR1 is LGHDT and CDR2 YNNKEL (reference sequence). V shed 0 bases and J shed 2 bases, with 11 bases lying between them. The CDR3 region has the DNA TGTGCCAGCAGCCAAGATTGGCGGGGGCCCTACAATGAGCAGTTCTTC. This translates into CASSQDWRGPYNEQFF.

This sequence joins TRBV7-9 and TRBJ1-4; unclear D gene. Germline V lookup: CDR1 SEHNR, CDR2 FQNEAQ (reference sequence). The V and J ends lost 3 bases and 8 bases respectively, with 13 bases between them. The CDR3 covers 14 residues. In nucleotides, the CDR3 is TGTGCCAGCAGCTTGGGCCCCTCAGAGGAAAAACTGTTTTTT. Translating gives CASSLGPSEEKLFF.

This chain joins TRBV29-1 and TRBJ2-3, with D maybe TRBD1 (5 bases). The length of the CDR3 is 12 residues. The V gene lost 6 bases and the J gene lost 7 bases, with 14 bases spanning the gap. The germline V gene has CDR1 SQVTM and CDR2 ANQGSEA. The CDR3 loop is CSVKGSDYTQYF. Written as DNA, the CDR3 is TGCAGCGTGAAGGGGTCCGACTATACGCAGTATTTT.

This clonotype was seen a single time. The chain uses TRBV20-1 and TRBJ2-7; D might be TRBD1 or TRBD2, each matching 5 bases. The CDR3 loop spans 15 amino acids. CDR1 and CDR2 (germline): DFQATT, SNEGSKA (reference sequence). Trimming cost V 3 bases and J 2 bases, with 17 bases left between them. The CDR3 protein is CSASHVGDLPYEQYF. DNA of the CDR3: TGCAGTGCTAGCCATGTAGGGGACCTCCCCTACGAGCAGTACTTC.

The chain employs TRBV30 and TRBJ2-1; D tentatively fits TRBD1 or TRBD2 (5 bases each). The V gene lost 2 bases and the J gene lost 6 bases, with 17 bases spanning the gap. Germline V lookup: CDR1 GTSNPN, CDR2 SVGIG (reference sequence). The CDR3 loop spans 15 amino acids. In DNA, the CDR3 is TGTGCCTGGAGTCAATTTGAAGGGACCCTCAATGAGCAGTTCTTC. Its protein product is CAWSQFEGTLNEQFF.

This chain connects TRBV20-1 to TRBJ2-1; the D is unclear. V was shortened by 4 bases and J by 0 bases, with 10 bases between the two germline ends. In germline, CDR1 is DFQATT, CDR2 SNEGSKA (reference sequence). The CDR3 consists of 14 residues. The CDR3 DNA reads TGCAGTGCTACTGACCGGAGCTCCTACAATGAGCAGTTCTTC. Translated, it gives CSATDRSSYNEQFF.

The rearrangement joins TRBV13 to TRBJ2-2; D call uncertain. There are 12 residues in the CDR3. V was trimmed by 5 bases and J by 4 bases, leaving 5 bases between them. The V gene's germline CDR1 is PRHDT and CDR2 FYEKMQ (reference sequence). CDR3 in amino acids: CASSPTTGELFF. CDR3 sequence (DNA): TGTGCCAGCAGCCCGACCACCGGGGAGCTGTTTTTT.

The chain is built from TRBV9 and TRBJ2-1; D not certain. From germline, CDR1 is SGDLS and CDR2 YYNGEE. CDR3 length: 17 residues. The V end was cut by 3 bases, the J end by 2 bases, with 18 bases between. CDR3 residues: CASSDDPAISTYNEQFF. The CDR3 DNA follows: TGTGCCAGCAGCGATGATCCTGCTATATCAACCTACAATGAGCAGTTCTTC.

The chain combines TRBV3-1 with TRBJ1-4; D unclear. Germline assignment: CDR1 LGHDT and CDR2 YNNKEL (reference sequence). Between the trimmed V and J ends, which lost 1 base and 0 bases, there was a span of 24 bases. CDR3 length: 21 residues. CDR3 DNA: TGTGCCAGCAGCCAAGTCCTAAAGTCCATGTGGACCAGGTCAACTAATGAAAAACTGTTTTTT. Translated, it gives CASSQVLKSMWTRSTNEKLFF.

V is TRBV5-6 and J is TRBJ1-2, with D unclear. The CDR3 extends over 14 amino acids. Deletions cut 2 bases from V and 3 bases from J, with 11 bases between. Germline CDR1 reads SGHDT; CDR2 reads YYEEEE. CDR3 nucleotide sequence: TGTGCCAGCAGCTTTGGGATGGCAGACTATGGCTACACCTTC. It specifies CASSFGMADYGYTF. The full variable domain, rest sourced from reference TRBV5-6 and TRBJ1-2, is DAGVTQSPTHLIKTRGQQVTLRCSPKSGHDTVSWYQQALGQGPQFIFQYYEEEERQRGNFPDRFSGHQFPNYSSELNVNALLLGDSALYLCASSFGMADYGYTFGSGTRLTVV.